Listed here is a single T cell receptor (beta chain). Its specificity is not known. The primer mix had 60 Vbeta and 13 Jbeta primers. The protocol was immunoSEQ multiplex PCR, while the TCRdb copy is restricted to in-frame clones and leaves out a portion. The sample shows 180,000 or so clones, 9.5% of them seen only once. The germline CDR1 and CDR2 sequences are SGHTA and FQGNSA. With 2 bases removed from V and 2 bases from J, the gap between germline ends came to 6 bases. The length of the CDR3 is 13 residues. The data are from a study of cytomegalovirus exposure and HLA in healthy donors. Whole-study context: Findings of an earlier analysis included more than 90 million unique TCR beta sequences from 180 million or so T cells.

Study observations and caveats: Later analysis placed DRB1 highest and HLA-C lowest in TCR association rates, which differed by HLA locus. Later on, an analysis found that several of the most significant clusters appeared to be linked to common viral pathogens, which included parvovirus B19. Associated with cytomegalovirus, according to the listing, were 150 to 200 TCR beta chains.

Sequenced material: PBMCs. The chain links TRBV7-2 to TRBJ1-2; D gene ambiguous. The receptor comes from a woman aged 25 to 39 in good health and CMV-seropositive. CDR3 nucleotides: TGTGCCAGCAGCTTAAACCAGAACTATGGCTACACCTTC. As protein: CASSLNQNYGYTF.